This T cell receptor (beta chain) was documented in a study of cytomegalovirus exposure and HLA in healthy donors. PCR amplification relied on 60 Vbeta primers (plus 13 Jbeta primers). Generated by immunoSEQ multiplex PCR, the TCRdb table keeps only in-frame clones and is missing some. The data show fewer than 250,000 clones, with approximately 81% seen just once and approximately 2.9% held by the top ten. V lost 5 bases to trimming and J lost 1 base; unmatched junction nucleotides: 10. The germline gives CDR1 LNHDA, CDR2 SQIVND (reference sequence). This CDR3 region has 16 residues. This clonotype was sampled from a man aged 25-45 years in good health and CMV-seronegative. This chain links TRBV19 with TRBJ2-5, with 7 bases matching TRBD1. Input material: PBMCs. The CDR3 DNA reads as TGTGCCAGTAGTCTCACGACAGGGCGACCCCAAGAGACCCAGTACTTC. This translates into CASSLTTGRPQETQYF.